The 32 T cell receptor beta chains in this list originate from one sample, sequenced in a study of control samples from healthy donors and cancer patients. Data came from immunoSEQ multiplex PCR; TCRdb stores just in-frame clones and leaves some out. The sample contains 55,000 to 85,000 clones, around nine tenths of which appear only once. Sequencing was done on a sample of PBMCs. All receptors come from a man aged 60 to 75 with lung cancer.

The V gene is TRBV5-6, the J gene TRBJ1-2; D might be TRBD1 (5 bases). CDR3 length equals 14 residues. V was trimmed by 6 bases and J by 5 bases, leaving 17 bases between them. CDR1 is SGHDT, CDR2 YYEEEE, per germline. In DNA form, the CDR3 reads TGTGCCAGCACCCTTCGCTTTCAGGGATATGGCTACACCTTC. Protein sequence: CASTLRFQGYGYTF. The entire variable domain, with the rest obtained from reference TRBV5-6 and TRBJ1-2, is as follows: DAGVTQSPTHLIKTRGQQVTLRCSPKSGHDTVSWYQQALGQGPQFIFQYYEEEERQRGNFPDRFSGHQFPNYSSELNVNALLLGDSALYLCASTLRFQGYGYTFGSGTRLTVV.

The rearrangement joins TRBV6-1 to TRBJ1-2; D ambiguous. Germline CDR1 and CDR2: MNHNS and SASEGT. CDR3 size: 13 residues. V was pared by 2 bases and J by 2 bases, with 6 bases between. The CDR3 sequence: CASSEMRNYGYTF. CDR3 DNA: TGTGCCAGCAGTGAAATGAGGAACTATGGCTACACCTTC.

This chain uses TRBV10-1 with TRBJ1-1; no clear D gene. In germline, CDR1 is WNHNN, CDR2 SYGVQD (reference sequence). CDR3 length: 13 residues. Trimming took 6 bases from V and 0 from J, leaving 8 bases between them. The CDR3 here is CASRVGLNTEAFF. The CDR3 DNA is TGCGCCAGCAGGGTGGGCCTGAACACTGAAGCTTTCTTT.

This clone was picked up a small number of times. The chain combines TRBV5-1 with TRBJ2-5, with 11 bases matching TRBD2. After removal of 0 bases from V and 3 bases from J, the junction contained 4 bases not matched to a gene. CDR3 size: 16 residues. Germline V lookup: CDR1 SGHRS, CDR2 YFSETQ. The CDR3 loop reads CASSLGGLAGKETQYF. The CDR3 DNA reads as TGCGCCAGCAGCTTGGGTGGACTAGCGGGTAAAGAGACCCAGTACTTC.

The chain has TRBV12-3 or TRBV12-4 and TRBJ1-1; D remains unclear. This CDR3 region has 12 residues. With 5 bases removed from V and 4 bases from J, the gap between germline ends came to 8 bases. The CDR3 bases are TGTGCCAGCAGTCGTGGAGGCACTGAAGCTTTCTTT. Translated, it gives CASSRGGTEAFF.

The rearrangement uses TRBV9 and TRBJ2-3; TRBD2 might be the D (5 bases). The V end was cut by 2 bases, the J end by 5 bases, with 12 bases between. CDR1 is SGDLS and CDR2 is YYNGEE in the germline V gene. This CDR3 contains 14 residues. The CDR3 bases are TGTGCCAGCAGCGTCGGAGTTCGGGGAGATACGCAGTATTTT. Amino acid sequence: CASSVGVRGDTQYF. The variable domain in full, with the rest retrieved from reference TRBV9 and TRBJ2-3, is DSGVTQTPKHLITATGQRVTLRCSPRSGDLSVYWYQQSLDQGLQFLIQYYNGEERAKGNILERFSAQQFPDLHSELNLSSLELGDSALYFCASSVGVRGDTQYFGPGTRLTVL.

The CDR3 nucleotides read TGTGCCAGCAGCCTAAGAAGGGAACGGGAGACCCAGTACTTC. Translation: CASSLRRERETQYF. The genes are TRBV3-1 (or the pseudogene TRBV3-2) and TRBJ2-5, with D unresolved. The CDR3 is 14 amino acids. Looked up from germline, CDR1 is LGHDT and CDR2 is YNNKEL (reference sequence). The V end lost 4 bases, the J end lost 5 bases, and 14 bases lay between the germline ends.

This chain joins TRBV6-2 or TRBV6-3 and TRBJ2-7; D not resolved. V shed 2 bases and J shed 0 bases, with 5 bases lying between them. The germline gives CDR1 MNHEY, CDR2 SVGEGT. The CDR3 is 13 residues long. CDR3 sequence: CASSYRSSYEQYV. CDR3 in DNA: TGTGCCAGCAGTTACAGGTCCTCCTACGAGCAGTACGTC.

Points on this clone: Other DNA sequences in the sample encode the same CDR3. The chain joins TRBV7-8 to TRBJ1-5; D might be TRBD1 (5 bases). Trimming stripped 0 bases from V and 0 bases from J, with 12 bases between. There are 17 residues in the CDR3. Looked up from germline, CDR1 is SGHVS and CDR2 is FQNEAQ. DNA for the CDR3: TGTGCCAGCAGCTTAGCGCTAACAGGCTATAGCAATCAGCCCCAGCATTTT. Amino acid sequence: CASSLALTGYSNQPQHF.

Comment on this clone: Other nucleotide sequences from this sample produce the same CDR3. The chain recombines TRBV5-1 with TRBJ1-2; possible D gene TRBD1, 5 bases. The CDR3 is 14 amino acids. V was cut by 5 bases and J by 2 bases, with 13 bases left in between. The germline CDR1 and CDR2 sequences are SGHRS and YFSETQ. The CDR3: CASSTIGGNYGYTF. The CDR3 nucleotides read TGCGCCAGCAGTACCATCGGGGGAAACTATGGCTACACCTTC.

The chain joins TRBV5-6 to TRBJ2-3; the D gene is possibly TRBD1 (6 bases). CDR1 SGHDT and CDR2 YYEEEE come from the germline V gene. The CDR3 consists of 14 residues. Trimming cost V 2 bases and J 5 bases, with 12 bases left between them. The CDR3 DNA sequence: TGTGCCAGCAGCTTCTCAGGGGCAGAAGATACGCAGTATTTT. Protein sequence: CASSFSGAEDTQYF.

The table lists this clone with a few counts. The chain carries TRBV14 and TRBJ1-2, with D unclear. V gave up 1 base and J gave up 4 bases, with 13 bases separating them. Germline lookup yields CDR1 SGHDN and CDR2 FVKESK. The CDR3 has 15 residues. CDR3 nucleotide sequence: TGTGCCAGCAGCCAAGTACAGAACGCCGCCTATGGCTACACCTTC. It yields the protein CASSQVQNAAYGYTF.

This clone has a handful of counts. The chain links TRBV16 to TRBJ2-7; D remains ambiguous. V lost 0 bases and J 3 bases, leaving 3 bases between the germline ends. CDR1 is KGHSY, CDR2 FQNENV, per germline. The CDR3 runs 12 residues. The chain's CDR3 is CASSQSGYEQYF. The CDR3, as DNA: TGTGCCAGCAGCCAATCGGGCTACGAGCAGTACTTC. Variable domain in full (rest from reference TRBV16 and TRBJ2-7): GEEVAQTPKHLVRGEGQKAKLYCAPIKGHSYVFWYQQVLKNEFKFLISFQNENVFDETGMPKERFSAKCLPNSPCSLEIQATKLEDSAVYFCASSQSGYEQYFGPGTRLTVT.

The CDR3 loop reads CASSQAKGQGNSPLHF. In nucleotides, the CDR3 is TGCGCCAGCAGCCAAGCAAAGGGGCAGGGAAATTCACCCCTCCACTTT. V usage is TRBV4-1 and J usage is TRBJ1-6, with D perhaps TRBD1 (5 bases). Per the germline V gene, CDR1 is MGHRA and CDR2 is YSYEKL. Trimming removed 1 base from V and 7 bases from J, with 14 bases in between. The CDR3 loop spans 16 amino acids.

The V gene is TRBV7-9, the J gene TRBJ1-1; D call uncertain. Between the trimmed V and J ends, which lost 3 bases and 6 bases, there was a span of 8 bases. The length of the CDR3 is 12 residues. In germline, CDR1 is SEHNR, CDR2 FQNEAQ (reference sequence). The CDR3 DNA is TGTGCCAGCAGCTTCCAGATTTCTGAAGCTTTCTTT. As protein: CASSFQISEAFF.

The V gene is TRBV18, the J gene TRBJ2-3, with D uncertain. The CDR3 extends over 15 amino acids. Trimming pared 3 bases from V and 0 bases from J, leaving 10 bases between. The germline CDR1 and CDR2 sequences are KGHSH and LQKENI. The CDR3 DNA reads as TGTGCCAGCTCACCTTGGCGACAAAGCACAGATACGCAGTATTTT. This sequence encodes CASSPWRQSTDTQYF.

This clone appeared a single time. V usage is TRBV6-6 and J usage is TRBJ1-2, with D possibly TRBD1 on 5 matching bases. V dropped 6 bases and J dropped 4 bases, with 15 bases sitting between them. CDR1 and CDR2 (germline): MNHNY, SVGAGI (reference sequence). The CDR3 is made up of 14 amino acids. CDR3 DNA sequence: TGTGCCAGCAGGCAAATTGACGGGGGCTATGGCTACACCTTC. Amino acids: CASRQIDGGYGYTF.

The V and J genes are TRBV7-3 and TRBJ2-1; maybe TRBD1 (6 bases). The germline CDR1 and CDR2 sequences are SGHTA and FQGTGA. CDR3 length equals 18 residues. The V end lost 4 bases, the J end lost 6 bases, and 25 bases lay between the germline ends. DNA for the CDR3: TGTGCCAGCAGCTCGACAGAGAGGGGACAACTTAGGGGCAATGAGCAGTTCTTC. Translation gives CASSSTERGQLRGNEQFF.

The chain recombines TRBV12-5 with TRBJ2-5; 7 nucleotides line up with TRBD2. The germline CDR1 and CDR2 sequences are LGHNT and FRNRAP. The V and J ends lost 1 base and 4 bases, in that order; junction bases with no gene match: 3. The CDR3 sequence is 14 residues long. CDR3 sequence (DNA): TGTGCTAGTGGTTTGGATGTAGCGGGAGAGACCCAGTACTTC. It is translated as CASGLDVAGETQYF. The full variable domain, with the rest looked up from reference TRBV12-5 and TRBJ2-5, is DARVTQTPRHKVTEMGQEVTMRCQPILGHNTVFWYRQTMMQGLELLAYFRNRAPLDDSGMPKDRFSAEMPDATLATLKIQPSEPRDSAVYFCASGLDVAGETQYFGPGTRLLVL.

The V gene is TRBV10-2, the J gene TRBJ1-6, with D tentatively TRBD1 (5 bases). The V and J ends lost 4 bases and 9 bases respectively, with 13 bases between them. This CDR3 comprises 14 residues. Germline V gene lookup returns CDR1 WSHSY and CDR2 SAAADI. The CDR3 DNA follows: TGCGCCAGCAGTGTAGGCAGGGTGAGTTCACCCCTCCACTTT. It codes for CASSVGRVSSPLHF.

The chain couples TRBV2 to TRBJ1-5; D uncertain. The CDR3 has 13 residues. In germline, CDR1 is SNHLY, CDR2 FYNNEI. V lost 7 bases, J lost 5 bases, and 12 bases lay in between. The CDR3 region is CASNKGQDQPQHF. CDR3 DNA: TGTGCCAGCAACAAGGGCCAGGATCAGCCCCAGCATTTT.

This clone has just a few counts. The V call is TRBV4-1, the J call TRBJ1-1, with 7 bases identical to TRBD1. CDR1 and CDR2 from the germline V gene are MGHRA and YSYEKL. This CDR3 comprises 14 residues. With 4 bases clipped from V and 7 bases from J, the junction kept 9 bases outside the gene matches. The chain's CDR3 is CASSRYNRGVEAFF. The DNA for the CDR3 is TGCGCCAGCAGCCGCTACAACAGGGGAGTTGAAGCTTTCTTT.

The rearrangement joins TRBV18 to TRBJ1-4; D unresolved. Germline V gives CDR1 KGHSH, CDR2 LQKENI. The CDR3 runs 16 residues. The V gene lost 0 bases and the J gene lost 3 bases, with 11 bases spanning the gap. CDR3 nucleotides: TGTGCCAGCTCACCACCGGACGGGGTGGCTAATGAAAAACTGTTTTTT. Amino acid sequence: CASSPPDGVANEKLFF.

The CDR3 loop reads CSVEAARGNTEAFF. The CDR3 DNA is TGCAGCGTTGAAGCGGCCAGGGGGAACACTGAAGCTTTCTTT. This rearrangement joins TRBV29-1 to TRBJ1-1; tentative D call: TRBD1 (6 bases). The CDR3 is made up of 14 amino acids. Deletions cut 1 base from V and 1 base from J, with 10 bases between. Looked up from germline, CDR1 is SQVTM and CDR2 is ANQGSEA.

The chain has TRBV5-6 and TRBJ2-5; maybe TRBD1 (8 bases). Germline assignment: CDR1 SGHDT and CDR2 YYEEEE. Trimming removed 3 bases from V and 5 bases from J, with 14 bases in between. The CDR3 extends over 14 amino acids. The CDR3 loop reads CASSSGQGGETQYF. CDR3 DNA: TGTGCCAGCAGCTCCGGACAGGGAGGGGAGACCCAGTACTTC.

V gene TRBV10-2 combines with J gene TRBJ2-1, with 7 bases identical to TRBD2. CDR1 and CDR2 (germline): WSHSY, SAAADI. The length of the CDR3 is 17 residues. The V gene end was trimmed by 3 bases and the J gene end by 2 bases; junction bases not matched to a gene: 10. The CDR3 bases are TGCGCCAGCAGTGAAAGAGTGAGTAGCGGGCCCTACAATGAGCAGTTCTTC. Its protein product is CASSERVSSGPYNEQFF.

The genes are TRBV10-1 and TRBJ2-1; 8 bases agree with TRBD2. The CDR3 loop spans 17 amino acids. After removal of 3 bases from V and 1 base from J, the junction contained 8 bases not matched to a gene. The germline V gene encodes CDR1 WNHNN and CDR2 SYGVQD (reference sequence). CDR3 nucleotides: TGCGCCAGCAGTGATTGGGGGCTAGCGGGTTCCTACAATGAGCAGTTCTTC. Its translation is CASSDWGLAGSYNEQFF.

This chain links TRBV5-1 with TRBJ2-5; 7 bases are a match to TRBD2. V was pared by 3 bases and J by 4 bases, with 3 bases of the junction left unmatched. CDR1 is SGHRS, CDR2 YFSETQ, per germline. The CDR3 sequence is 13 residues long. The CDR3 DNA is TGCGCCAGCAGCTCTCGACTAGCAGAGACCCAGTACTTC. It translates to CASSSRLAETQYF.

The chain has TRBV7-2 and TRBJ1-3, with TRBD1 as a possible D gene (5 bases). The germline gives CDR1 SGHTA, CDR2 FQGNSA. Between the trimmed V and J ends, which lost 1 base and 4 bases, there was a span of 8 bases. The CDR3 spans 14 residues. CDR3 in DNA: TGTGCCAGCAGCTTAGGGGGCTTGGGAAACACCATATATTTT. Protein sequence: CASSLGGLGNTIYF.

The chain joins TRBV30 to TRBJ1-6; TRBD1 is a possible D gene (6 bases). Between the trimmed V and J ends, which lost 0 bases and 9 bases, there was a span of 15 bases. Germline-derived CDR1 and CDR2 are GTSNPN and SVGIG (reference sequence). The CDR3 has 15 residues. The CDR3 coding sequence is TGTGCCTGGAGTGTATTCGGACAGTTGGCTTCACCCCTCCACTTT. As protein: CAWSVFGQLASPLHF.

The chain couples TRBV12-3 or TRBV12-4 to TRBJ1-3; D is unresolved. The CDR3 extends over 12 amino acids. Trimming removed 6 bases from V and 0 bases from J, with 3 bases in between. The CDR3 DNA sequence: TGTGCCAGCAGCAACTCTGGAAACACCATATATTTT. Translation: CASSNSGNTIYF.

V gene TRBV5-4 combines with J gene TRBJ2-2; 11 positions match TRBD2. Germline V gene lookup returns CDR1 SGHNT and CDR2 YYREEE (reference sequence). V trimming: 4 bases; J trimming: 7 bases; junction bases outside the gene matches: 6. The CDR3 runs 15 residues. The CDR3 spells CASSPSGGRNGELFF. The CDR3 region has the DNA TGTGCCAGCAGCCCTAGCGGGGGGCGAAACGGGGAGCTGTTTTTT.